A selection of T cell receptor beta chains follows, all from one sample in a study of blood T cell repertoires in COVID-19. Libraries were prepared by immunoSEQ multiplex PCR; TCRdb keeps only in-frame clonotypes and omits some of them. Of about 400,000 clones in the sample, 80% to 90% were seen once. The sequencing sample was made of peripheral blood. These receptors were collected from a woman in her thirties with acute or convalescent COVID-19. CDR3s include the opening cysteine and the closing phenylalanine or tryptophan. Fields, in order: J gene, D gene, V gene, clone size, CDR3 protein, CDR3 DNA. The D gene is left open where the match is weak. Clone size is stated in some rows and not others, as once, few, many or a class when expanded.

j_gene: TRBJ2-7; d_gene: TRBD2; v_gene: TRBV5-1; abundance: once; CDR3aa: CASSIGLAGGRSEQYF; CDR3nt: TGCGCCAGCAGCATTGGACTAGCGGGGGGAAGGAGCGAGCAGTACTTC
j_gene: TRBJ1-3; d_gene: NA; v_gene: TRBV11-2; abundance: NA; CDR3aa: CASSPQPTGSGNTIYF; CDR3nt: TGTGCCAGCAGCCCTCAGCCGACAGGCTCTGGAAACACCATATATTTT
j_gene: TRBJ2-1; d_gene: TRBD2; v_gene: TRBV5-1; abundance: NA; CDR3aa: CASSLGLAGGNNEQFF; CDR3nt: TGCGCCAGCAGCTTGGGACTAGCGGGGGGGAACAATGAGCAGTTCTTC
j_gene: TRBJ2-7; d_gene: NA; v_gene: TRBV5-1; abundance: once; CDR3aa: CASSSTGVTYEQYF; CDR3nt: TGCGCCAGCAGTTCAACCGGGGTCACCTACGAGCAGTACTTC
j_gene: TRBJ2-2; d_gene: NA; v_gene: TRBV7-2; abundance: once; CDR3aa: CASSYPTIYTGELFF; CDR3nt: TGTGCCAGCAGCTACCCAACAATTTACACCGGGGAGCTGTTTTTT
j_gene: TRBJ1-3; d_gene: TRBD1; v_gene: TRBV6-2/TRBV6-3; abundance: NA; CDR3aa: CASSYSDRPKANSGNTIYF; CDR3nt: TGTGCCAGCAGTTACTCGGACAGGCCAAAGGCTAACTCTGGAAACACCATATATTTT
j_gene: TRBJ2-3; d_gene: NA; v_gene: TRBV23-1; abundance: NA; CDR3aa: CAAVTDTQYF; CDR3nt: TGCGCCGCAGTAACAGATACGCAGTATTTT
j_gene: TRBJ2-2; d_gene: TRBD2; v_gene: TRBV5-1; abundance: once; CDR3aa: CASSLLLAGSSGELFF; CDR3nt: TGCGCCAGCAGCTTGCTCCTAGCGGGGTCGTCCGGGGAGCTGTTTTTT
j_gene: TRBJ1-1; d_gene: TRBD1; v_gene: TRBV7-9; abundance: few; CDR3aa: CASSPRGTGRTEAFF; CDR3nt: TGTGCCAGCAGCCCCCGGGGGACAGGGCGGACTGAAGCTTTCTTT
j_gene: TRBJ1-5; d_gene: NA; v_gene: TRBV5-1; abundance: NA; CDR3aa: CASSLSGGRPQHF; CDR3nt: TGCGCCAGCAGCTTGAGCGGGGGCCGGCCCCAGCATTTT
j_gene: TRBJ1-2; d_gene: NA; v_gene: TRBV5-4; abundance: NA; CDR3aa: CASSLNTAVRGYTF; CDR3nt: TGTGCCAGCAGCTTGAACACAGCCGTTCGGGGCTACACCTTC
j_gene: TRBJ2-5; d_gene: TRBD1; v_gene: TRBV29-1; abundance: NA; CDR3aa: CSVGDRNQETQYF; CDR3nt: TGCAGCGTCGGGGACAGAAACCAAGAGACCCAGTACTTC
j_gene: TRBJ2-3; d_gene: TRBD2; v_gene: TRBV5-1; abundance: NA; CDR3aa: CASSAALAGGSDTQYF; CDR3nt: TGCGCCAGCAGCGCCGCCCTAGCGGGGGGTTCAGATACGCAGTATTTT
j_gene: TRBJ2-1; d_gene: TRBD2; v_gene: TRBV29-1; abundance: NA; CDR3aa: CSEVSGGDNEQFF; CDR3nt: TGCAGCGAAGTTAGCGGGGGGGACAATGAGCAGTTCTTC
j_gene: TRBJ2-2; d_gene: NA; v_gene: TRBV28; abundance: NA; CDR3aa: CASTSGTRGLSRELFF; CDR3nt: TGTGCCAGCACCTCGGGGACCCGGGGACTTTCCCGGGAGCTGTTTTTT
j_gene: TRBJ2-1; d_gene: NA; v_gene: TRBV7-9; abundance: NA; CDR3aa: CASSLSRGSYNEQFF; CDR3nt: TGTGCCAGCAGCTTATCGCGGGGCTCCTACAATGAGCAGTTCTTC
j_gene: TRBJ2-6; d_gene: TRBD1; v_gene: TRBV4-1; abundance: NA; CDR3aa: CASSQATGTGANVLTF; CDR3nt: TGCGCCAGCAGCCAAGCGACAGGGACAGGGGCCAACGTCCTGACTTTC
j_gene: TRBJ1-3; d_gene: NA; v_gene: TRBV13; abundance: NA; CDR3aa: CASSFAGLAGNTIYF; CDR3nt: TGTGCCAGCAGCTTCGCGGGCTTGGCTGGAAACACCATATATTTT
j_gene: TRBJ1-2; d_gene: TRBD1; v_gene: TRBV4-2; abundance: NA; CDR3aa: CASSQDTDRGSNYGYTF; CDR3nt: TGTGCCAGCAGCCAAGATACTGACAGGGGGTCAAACTATGGCTACACCTTC
j_gene: TRBJ2-5; d_gene: NA; v_gene: TRBV7-9; abundance: once; CDR3aa: CASSHRVARETQYF; CDR3nt: TGTGCCAGCAGCCATCGGGTAGCAAGAGAGACCCAGTACTTC
j_gene: TRBJ2-7; d_gene: NA; v_gene: TRBV4-1; abundance: NA; CDR3aa: CASSQAYGASYEQYF; CDR3nt: TGCGCCAGCAGCCAAGCCTACGGTGCGTCTTACGAGCAGTACTTC
j_gene: TRBJ2-1; d_gene: NA; v_gene: TRBV18; abundance: NA; CDR3aa: CASSLSNNEQFF; CDR3nt: TGTGCCAGCTCACTCAGTAACAATGAGCAGTTCTTC
j_gene: TRBJ2-3; d_gene: NA; v_gene: TRBV2; abundance: NA; CDR3aa: CASSEGLSTDTQYF; CDR3nt: TGTGCCAGCAGTGAGGGGCTAAGCACAGATACGCAGTATTTT
j_gene: TRBJ1-6; d_gene: TRBD1; v_gene: TRBV6-5; abundance: NA; CDR3aa: CASSLQQGAISPLHF; CDR3nt: TGTGCCAGCAGTCTCCAACAGGGGGCGATTTCACCCCTCCACTTT
j_gene: TRBJ1-5; d_gene: TRBD1; v_gene: TRBV7-2; abundance: few; CDR3aa: CASSSGTGGFQPQHF; CDR3nt: TGTGCCAGCAGCTCCGGGACAGGGGGGTTTCAGCCCCAGCATTTT
j_gene: TRBJ2-1; d_gene: TRBD2; v_gene: TRBV10-2; abundance: NA; CDR3aa: CASSESGAGGRNEQFF; CDR3nt: TGCGCCAGCAGTGAGTCTGGAGCGGGGGGGCGTAATGAGCAGTTCTTC
j_gene: TRBJ1-1; d_gene: NA; v_gene: TRBV5-5; abundance: once; CDR3aa: CASSLQGNTEAFF; CDR3nt: TGTGCCAGCAGCTTACAGGGGAACACTGAAGCTTTCTTT
j_gene: TRBJ2-4; d_gene: TRBD2; v_gene: TRBV6-5; abundance: once; CDR3aa: CASSYGGGADNIQYF; CDR3nt: TGTGCCAGCAGTTACGGCGGGGGGGCGGATAACATTCAGTACTTC
j_gene: TRBJ2-3; d_gene: TRBD2; v_gene: TRBV6-5; abundance: NA; CDR3aa: CASSSPAGTTDTQYF; CDR3nt: TGTGCCAGCAGTTCCCCAGCGGGGACCACAGATACGCAGTATTTT
j_gene: TRBJ1-1; d_gene: NA; v_gene: TRBV6-5; abundance: few; CDR3aa: CASLEEDEAFF; CDR3nt: TGTGCCAGCTTGGAGGAGGATGAAGCTTTCTTT
j_gene: TRBJ2-3; d_gene: NA; v_gene: TRBV21-1; abundance: NA; CDR3aa: CASSSQSADTQYF; CDR3nt: TGTGCCAGCAGCTCACAGTCGGCGGATACGCAGTATTTT
j_gene: TRBJ1-1; d_gene: NA; v_gene: TRBV11-1; abundance: NA; CDR3aa: CASSLEVSSSGPEAFF; CDR3nt: TGTGCCAGCAGCTTAGAGGTGTCGTCCAGCGGGCCTGAAGCTTTCTTT
j_gene: TRBJ2-3; d_gene: NA; v_gene: TRBV5-1; abundance: NA; CDR3aa: CASSVQGGSTDTQYF; CDR3nt: TGCGCCAGCAGCGTCCAGGGTGGAAGCACAGATACGCAGTATTTT
j_gene: TRBJ1-6; d_gene: TRBD1; v_gene: TRBV18; abundance: NA; CDR3aa: CASSPGQGAGSPLHF; CDR3nt: TGTGCCAGCTCACCGGGACAGGGTGCCGGTTCACCCCTCCACTTT
j_gene: TRBJ1-1; d_gene: TRBD1; v_gene: TRBV28; abundance: NA; CDR3aa: CASRPGTVNTEAFF; CDR3nt: TGTGCCAGCAGGCCTGGGACAGTGAACACTGAAGCTTTCTTT
j_gene: TRBJ1-1; d_gene: NA; v_gene: TRBV3-1/TRBV3-2; abundance: NA; CDR3aa: CASSQFVGTSDTEAFF; CDR3nt: TGTGCCAGCAGCCAATTCGTAGGGACATCGGACACTGAAGCTTTCTTT
j_gene: TRBJ1-2; d_gene: NA; v_gene: TRBV2; abundance: NA; CDR3aa: CASSELGPKRYGYTF; CDR3nt: TGTGCCAGCAGTGAATTAGGGCCGAAGCGGTATGGCTACACCTTC
j_gene: TRBJ2-5; d_gene: TRBD2; v_gene: TRBV6-5; abundance: NA; CDR3aa: CASSYQRGETQYF; CDR3nt: TGTGCCAGCAGTTACCAGCGGGGAGAGACCCAGTACTTC
j_gene: TRBJ2-5; d_gene: NA; v_gene: TRBV13; abundance: NA; CDR3aa: CASSGQKVPWSQYF; CDR3nt: TGTGCCAGCAGCGGGCAGAAAGTACCGTGGTCCCAGTACTTC
j_gene: TRBJ2-5; d_gene: TRBD2; v_gene: TRBV7-2; abundance: NA; CDR3aa: CASSLAQSGGYQETQYF; CDR3nt: TGTGCCAGCAGCTTAGCGCAAAGCGGGGGGTACCAAGAGACCCAGTACTTC
j_gene: TRBJ1-1; d_gene: NA; v_gene: TRBV7-3; abundance: NA; CDR3aa: CARASLPQGWCTEAFF; CDR3nt: TGTGCCAGAGCTTCTTTACCCCAGGGATGGTGCACTGAAGCTTTCTTT
j_gene: TRBJ2-2; d_gene: NA; v_gene: TRBV27; abundance: NA; CDR3aa: CARPGQTNTGELFF; CDR3nt: TGTGCCAGACCCGGACAAACGAACACCGGGGAGCTGTTTTTT
j_gene: TRBJ1-2; d_gene: NA; v_gene: TRBV18; abundance: few; CDR3aa: CASSPTENYGYTF; CDR3nt: TGTGCCAGCTCACCGACAGAAAACTATGGCTACACCTTC
j_gene: TRBJ1-1; d_gene: NA; v_gene: TRBV2; abundance: NA; CDR3aa: CASSESRQANTEAFF; CDR3nt: TGTGCCAGCAGTGAATCGCGACAGGCCAACACTGAAGCTTTCTTT
j_gene: TRBJ2-1; d_gene: NA; v_gene: TRBV5-1; abundance: NA; CDR3aa: CASSVGHGDEQFF; CDR3nt: TGCGCCAGCAGTGTGGGACATGGGGATGAGCAGTTCTTC
j_gene: TRBJ2-2; d_gene: TRBD2; v_gene: TRBV18; abundance: NA; CDR3aa: CASSPLAGKNTGELFF; CDR3nt: TGTGCCAGCTCACCCCTAGCGGGAAAGAACACCGGGGAGCTGTTTTTT
j_gene: TRBJ1-4; d_gene: TRBD1; v_gene: TRBV5-6; abundance: NA; CDR3aa: CASSPGQGYEKLFF; CDR3nt: TGTGCCAGCAGCCCGGGACAGGGTTATGAAAAACTGTTTTTT
j_gene: TRBJ1-1; d_gene: NA; v_gene: TRBV28; abundance: NA; CDR3aa: CASSLPTDGNTEAFF; CDR3nt: TGTGCCAGCAGTTTACCGACAGACGGGAACACTGAAGCTTTCTTT
j_gene: TRBJ1-6; d_gene: NA; v_gene: TRBV11-2; abundance: few; CDR3aa: CASSPDSNSPLHF; CDR3nt: TGTGCCAGCAGCCCAGACAGTAATTCACCCCTCCACTTT
j_gene: TRBJ2-5; d_gene: NA; v_gene: TRBV9; abundance: NA; CDR3aa: CASSVGPGGETQYF; CDR3nt: TGTGCCAGCAGCGTAGGTCCAGGGGGGGAGACCCAGTACTTC
j_gene: TRBJ2-7; d_gene: TRBD1; v_gene: TRBV5-5; abundance: NA; CDR3aa: CASSLRGTGAYEQYF; CDR3nt: TGTGCCAGCAGCTTGCGGGGGACAGGGGCCTACGAGCAGTACTTC
j_gene: TRBJ1-4; d_gene: TRBD1; v_gene: TRBV5-8; abundance: once; CDR3aa: CASNFDRGREKLFF; CDR3nt: TGTGCCAGCAACTTCGACAGGGGGCGTGAAAAACTGTTTTTT
j_gene: TRBJ2-2; d_gene: NA; v_gene: TRBV12-3/TRBV12-4; abundance: NA; CDR3aa: CASSFAIPGELFF; CDR3nt: TGTGCCAGCAGTTTTGCGATACCCGGGGAGCTGTTTTTT
j_gene: TRBJ2-3; d_gene: NA; v_gene: TRBV10-2; abundance: NA; CDR3aa: CASSARQRNTDTQYF; CDR3nt: TGCGCCAGCAGTGCTCGCCAGCGAAACACAGATACGCAGTATTTT